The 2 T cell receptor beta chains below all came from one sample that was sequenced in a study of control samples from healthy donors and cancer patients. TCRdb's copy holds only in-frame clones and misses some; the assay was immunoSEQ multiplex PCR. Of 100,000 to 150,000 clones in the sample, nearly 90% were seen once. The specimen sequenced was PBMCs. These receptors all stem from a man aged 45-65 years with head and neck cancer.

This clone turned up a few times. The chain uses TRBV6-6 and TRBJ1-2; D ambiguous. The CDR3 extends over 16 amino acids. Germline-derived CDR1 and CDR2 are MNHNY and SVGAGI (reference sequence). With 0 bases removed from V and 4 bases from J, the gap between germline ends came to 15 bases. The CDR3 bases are TGTGCCAGCAGTTACTCCACCGGCCCCACTCTCTATGGCTACACCTTC. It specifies CASSYSTGPTLYGYTF.

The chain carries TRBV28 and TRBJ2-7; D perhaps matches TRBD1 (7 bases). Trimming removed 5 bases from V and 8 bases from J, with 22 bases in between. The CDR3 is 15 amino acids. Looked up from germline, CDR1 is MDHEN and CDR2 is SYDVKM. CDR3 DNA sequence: TGTGCCAGCAGTGGTTGGGGCAGGGGGGCGGGAAAGCAGTACTTC. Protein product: CASSGWGRGAGKQYF.